A single sample is the source of the 25 T cell receptor beta chains below, sequenced in a study of OX40 agonist ivuxolimab in advanced cancers. Data came from immunoSEQ multiplex PCR; TCRdb stores just in-frame clones and leaves some out. The repertoire holds approximately 82,000 clones, with roughly 80% as singletons. The sample consisted of CD4+ or CD8+ T cells sorted from blood, taken in a trial of the OX40 agonist ivuxolimab. The receptor source for this set is an adult with an advanced solid tumor such as melanoma, head and neck, liver or kidney cancer.

The chain is built from TRBV9 and TRBJ2-2; 10 bases map to TRBD1. Germline CDR1 and CDR2: SGDLS and YYNGEE. V lost 1 base and J lost 4; bases outside the gene matches: 4. The CDR3 sequence is 16 residues long. The CDR3 here is CASSVPRTGGTGELFF. The CDR3 coding sequence is TGTGCCAGCAGCGTACCGAGGACAGGGGGCACCGGGGAGCTGTTTTTT.

The rearrangement joins TRBV9 to TRBJ2-3; 8 nucleotides line up with TRBD2. V dropped 4 bases and J dropped 4; count of bases not matched to a gene: 8. The length of the CDR3 is 15 residues. CDR1 and CDR2 from the germline V gene are SGDLS and YYNGEE. The CDR3 nucleotides are TGTGCCAGCAGCCAGTTGTTCGGGGGGGCAGATACGCAGTATTTT. Encoded protein: CASSQLFGGADTQYF.

The chain employs TRBV13 and TRBJ2-5; TRBD1 might be the D (6 bases). The CDR3 runs 15 residues. Trimming removed 7 bases from V and 5 bases from J, with 20 bases in between. From germline, CDR1 is PRHDT and CDR2 FYEKMQ (reference sequence). Here the CDR3 reads CASKQGFGVFETQYF. The CDR3 bases are TGTGCCAGCAAACAGGGTTTTGGAGTTTTCGAGACCCAGTACTTC. The full variable domain, rest sourced from reference TRBV13 and TRBJ2-5, is AAGVIQSPRHLIKEKRETATLKCYPIPRHDTVYWYQQGPGQDPQFLISFYEKMQSDKGSIPDRFSAQQFSDYHSELNMSSLELGDSALYFCASKQGFGVFETQYFGPGTRLLVL.

This clone was found once. This chain connects TRBV30 to TRBJ2-5; 9 bases are shared with TRBD2. Germline values: CDR1 GTSNPN, CDR2 SVGIG (reference sequence). J gave up 4 bases and V 4 bases, and 7 bases lay outside the gene matches. The CDR3 is made up of 14 amino acids. DNA for the CDR3: TGTGCCTGGACCCGGGCGGGGGGGATAGAGACCCAGTACTTC. Its translation is CAWTRAGGIETQYF. The whole variable domain, filled in from reference TRBV30 and TRBJ2-5, reads SQTIHQWPATLVQPVGSPLSLECTVEGTSNPNLYWYRQAAGRGLQLLFYSVGIGQISSEVPQNLSASRPQDRQFILSSKKLLLSDSGFYLCAWTRAGGIETQYFGPGTRLLVL.

The chain joins TRBV5-1 to TRBJ2-1, with a possible D match to TRBD1 (5 bases). CDR3 length: 15 residues. Trimming cost V 0 bases and J 0 bases, with 7 bases left between them. In germline, CDR1 is SGHRS, CDR2 YFSETQ. CDR3: CASSLVGDSYNEQFF. The DNA of the CDR3 is TGCGCCAGCAGCTTGGTAGGGGACTCCTACAATGAGCAGTTCTTC.

This clone was observed a handful of times. The rearrangement uses TRBV27 and TRBJ1-2, with D perhaps TRBD1 (5 bases). The CDR3 has 14 amino acids. Germline CDR1 is MNHEY and CDR2 is SMNVEV (reference sequence). Trimming left V 4 bases short and J 8 bases short, with 17 bases between. The CDR3 loop is CASSWSGASGGYTF. The DNA of the CDR3 is TGTGCCAGCAGTTGGAGTGGGGCCTCCGGAGGCTACACCTTC.

The chain joins TRBV5-4 to TRBJ1-2; D call uncertain. V lost 3 bases to trimming and J lost 8 bases, with 17 bases between them. This CDR3 comprises 14 residues. Germline lookup yields CDR1 SGHNT and CDR2 YYREEE (reference sequence). CDR3 loop: CASSSPVQTRGYTF. The CDR3 nucleotides are TGTGCCAGCAGCTCTCCGGTCCAAACCAGAGGCTACACCTTC.

The chain couples TRBV10-3 to TRBJ2-6; TRBD1 agrees at 9 bases. With 2 bases clipped from V and 0 bases from J, the junction kept 8 bases outside the gene matches. Germline-derived CDR1 and CDR2 are ENHRY and SYGVKD. The CDR3 contains 19 residues. Written as DNA, the CDR3 is TGTGCCATCAGTGAGGGTACAGGGGGCCCTTTCTCTGGGGCCAACGTCCTGACTTTC. It encodes CAISEGTGGPFSGANVLTF.

The chain carries TRBV7-6 and TRBJ1-4; a weak D match, TRBD1 (6 bases). Trimming cost V 3 bases and J 4 bases, with 12 bases left between them. The CDR3 spans 15 residues. The germline gives CDR1 SGHVS, CDR2 FNYEAQ. In nucleotides, the CDR3 is TGTGCCAGCAGCTTGGGGCAGGGGATTAATGAAAAACTGTTTTTT. This encodes CASSLGQGINEKLFF.

The genes are TRBV7-2 and TRBJ2-1; D gene ambiguous. CDR3 length: 15 residues. Germline lookup yields CDR1 SGHTA and CDR2 FQGNSA. Deletions cut 0 bases from V and 5 bases from J, with 11 bases between. In nucleotides, the CDR3 is TGTGCCAGCAGCTTAGCGGCTCGTCGGAACAATGAGCAGTTCTTC. Translation gives CASSLAARRNNEQFF.

This clone was seen a single time. The chain employs TRBV6-1 and TRBJ1-2; D perhaps matches TRBD1 (5 bases). V was clipped by 4 bases and J by 3 bases, with 9 bases between them. The CDR3 has 13 amino acids. Germline loops: CDR1 MNHNS, CDR2 SASEGT. CDR3 sequence: CASSASTDYGYTF. CDR3 DNA sequence: TGTGCCAGCAGTGCGTCGACAGACTATGGCTACACCTTC.

The J gene is TRBJ2-1, the V gene TRBV5-4, with TRBD2 as a possible D gene (6 bases). V was clipped by 0 bases and J by 0 bases, with 7 bases between them. The CDR3 is made up of 15 amino acids. The V gene's germline CDR1 is SGHNT and CDR2 YYREEE (reference sequence). The CDR3 here is CASSLVGGSYNEQFF. CDR3 DNA: TGTGCCAGCAGCTTGGTGGGGGGCTCCTACAATGAGCAGTTCTTC.

The V gene is TRBV5-6, the J gene TRBJ2-2; 15 bases fit TRBD2. V shed 4 bases and J 3 bases; nucleotides not matched to a gene: 4. The germline V gene encodes CDR1 SGHDT and CDR2 YYEEEE. This CDR3 is 17 amino acids long. CDR3 region: CASSLGLAGGYTGELFF. The CDR3 bases are TGTGCCAGCAGCCTGGGACTAGCGGGGGGATACACCGGGGAGCTGTTTTTT.

This rearrangement joins TRBV7-3 to TRBJ2-2, with D possibly matching TRBD2 (6 bases). Germline CDR1 is SGHTA and CDR2 is FQGTGA. The ends were cut back, 3 bases at V and 1 base at J, with 9 bases in the middle. The CDR3 spans 15 residues. The CDR3 DNA reads as TGTGCCAGCAGCTTTCAAGCGGGGAACACCGGGGAGCTGTTTTTT. Translation gives CASSFQAGNTGELFF.

The genes are TRBV5-1 and TRBJ2-7; 9 bases align to TRBD1. In germline, CDR1 is SGHRS, CDR2 YFSETQ. The CDR3 totals 15 residues. J was trimmed by 4 bases and V by 4 bases; bases with no gene match: 9. The CDR3 DNA sequence: TGCGCCAGCAGCCCCAGGACAGGGGCCGGTTACGAGCAGTACTTC. The encoded protein is CASSPRTGAGYEQYF.

This chain connects TRBV9 to TRBJ2-3, with D uncertain. Per the germline V gene, CDR1 is SGDLS and CDR2 is YYNGEE. This CDR3 spans 14 amino acids. The V end lost 1 base, the J end lost 0 bases, and 6 bases lay between the germline ends. This CDR3 reads CASSVTHSTDTQYF. CDR3 coding DNA: TGTGCCAGCAGCGTAACCCACAGCACAGATACGCAGTATTTT.

This clone has more than one count but fewer than ten. The CDR3 nucleotides are TGTGCCAGCGCAGGGGGGGTTTCCAAAAACATTCAGTACTTC. It is translated as CASAGGVSKNIQYF. The chain combines TRBV2 with TRBJ2-4; D is possibly TRBD1 or TRBD2 (7 bases each). Germline assignment: CDR1 SNHLY and CDR2 FYNNEI. CDR3 length equals 14 residues. The ends were cut back, 8 bases at V and 2 bases at J, with 13 bases in the middle.

The CDR3 sequence: CASRGTGGWGTEAFF. In DNA, the CDR3 is TGTGCCAGCAGGGGGACAGGGGGCTGGGGCACTGAAGCTTTCTTT. The genes are TRBV2 and TRBJ1-1; 12 nucleotides align to TRBD1. Germline assignment: CDR1 SNHLY and CDR2 FYNNEI. The CDR3 is 15 residues long. The ends lost 6 bases at V and 4 bases at J; junction bases unmatched: 6.

The chain carries TRBV19 and TRBJ1-2; weak D call: TRBD1 (6 bases). CDR3 size: 15 residues. The germline CDR1 and CDR2 sequences are LNHDA and SQIVND (reference sequence). Deletions cut 3 bases from V and 7 bases from J, with 18 bases between. CDR3 bases: TGTGCCAGTAGTATCGCGGAAGGGGGGGTACGTGGCTACACCTTC. Its protein is CASSIAEGGVRGYTF.

The chain recombines TRBV11-1 with TRBJ2-3; D gene uncertain. Germline loops: CDR1 SGHAT, CDR2 FQDESV (reference sequence). The CDR3 has 11 residues. The ends were cut back, 5 bases at V and 4 bases at J, with 4 bases in the middle. The CDR3 spells CASSTSDTQYF. CDR3 coding DNA: TGTGCCAGCAGCACGTCAGATACGCAGTATTTT.

The sample holds a few counts of this clone. The gene calls are TRBV10-1 and TRBJ1-5; D is possibly TRBD1 (5 bases). Germline V gene lookup returns CDR1 WNHNN and CDR2 SYGVQD (reference sequence). V lost 0 bases, J lost 4 bases, and 13 bases lay in between. The CDR3 has 16 amino acids. The CDR3 reads CASSESNRRWNQPQHF. In DNA form, the CDR3 reads TGCGCCAGCAGTGAGTCCAACAGGCGGTGGAATCAGCCCCAGCATTTT.

The chain combines TRBV5-6 with TRBJ2-2; D ambiguous. This CDR3 is built from 15 residues. The V gene's germline CDR1 is SGHDT and CDR2 YYEEEE. Trimming pared 1 base from V and 3 bases from J, leaving 10 bases between. CDR3 nucleotides: TGTGCCAGCAGCTTGATCGTGGGTTACACCGGGGAGCTGTTTTTT. Its translation: CASSLIVGYTGELFF.

The chain uses TRBV27 and TRBJ1-6; D is possibly TRBD1 (5 bases). The length of the CDR3 is 14 residues. Germline CDR1 reads MNHEY; CDR2 reads SMNVEV (reference sequence). Trimming removed 4 bases from V and 6 bases from J, with 10 bases in between. CDR3 protein: CASSSDSSNSPLHF. The CDR3 nucleotides are TGTGCCAGCAGTTCCGACAGTTCTAATTCACCCCTCCACTTT.

Only one count was recorded for this clone. The chain uses TRBV27 and TRBJ2-2, with D possibly TRBD2 on 6 matching bases. V was cut by 3 bases and J by 3 bases, with 14 bases left in between. Germline V gene lookup returns CDR1 MNHEY and CDR2 SMNVEV (reference sequence). The CDR3 totals 16 residues. The CDR3 DNA reads as TGTGCCAGCAGTTTCTCGTCACGGGGGTACACCGGGGAGCTGTTTTTT. Residues: CASSFSSRGYTGELFF.

This chain connects TRBV9 to TRBJ2-5; TRBD2 matches 8 bases. The CDR3 has 15 amino acids. CDR1 SGDLS and CDR2 YYNGEE come from the germline V gene. V gave up 3 bases and J gave up 5 bases; unmatched junction bases: 9. CDR3 coding DNA: TGTGCCAGCAGCGCACGGGGGGGGCGCGGGGAGACCCAGTACTTC. Protein: CASSARGGRGETQYF.